Each of the 15 T cell receptor beta chains below was sequenced from the same sample in a study of T cell changes during pregnancy in multiple sclerosis. Data came from immunoSEQ multiplex PCR; TCRdb stores just in-frame clones and leaves some out. The table lists under 75,000 clones, 91% of them singletons. This specimen consisted of peripheral blood, obtained in the third trimester of pregnancy. The origin of the receptors is a female donor in good health, enrolled as a control in a pregnancy study.

The chain joins TRBV19 to TRBJ1-1, with D perhaps TRBD1 (5 bases). Trimming cost V 5 bases and J 4 bases, with 14 bases left between them. There are 14 residues in the CDR3. Per the germline V gene, CDR1 is LNHDA and CDR2 is SQIVND (reference sequence). The CDR3 region has the DNA TGTGCCAGTAGTGCGGGGCGTTGGGGCACTGAAGCTTTCTTT. Translation gives CASSAGRWGTEAFF.

The V gene is TRBV9, the J gene TRBJ2-5; TRBD1 aligns across 8 bases. Trimming removed 7 bases from V and 5 bases from J; junction bases left unmatched: 4. Looked up from germline, CDR1 is SGDLS and CDR2 is YYNGEE. The CDR3 length is 12 residues. CDR3 in amino acids: CASGNRGETQYF. As DNA, the CDR3 is TGTGCCAGCGGAAACAGGGGGGAGACCCAGTACTTC.

The gene calls are TRBV5-6 and TRBJ1-6, with 7 bases lining up with TRBD1. This CDR3 spans 16 amino acids. V dropped 4 bases and J dropped 10; count of bases not matched to a gene: 14. Germline V gene lookup returns CDR1 SGHDT and CDR2 YYEEEE. The CDR3 is CASSPIQGTLWSPLHF. The CDR3 DNA reads as TGTGCCAGCAGCCCAATACAGGGGACCTTGTGGTCACCCCTCCACTTT.

The chain uses TRBV6-5 and TRBJ1-3, with D unresolved. Trimming removed 0 bases at V and 3 bases at J, with 6 bases between. Germline V gives CDR1 MNHEY, CDR2 SVGAGI. The CDR3 consists of 14 residues. The CDR3 bases are TGTGCCAGCAGTTACTCAGGAGGTGGAAACACCATATATTTT. Translating gives CASSYSGGGNTIYF.

This chain links TRBV28 with TRBJ1-2; D call uncertain. The CDR3 spans 15 residues. V lost 5 bases and J lost 1, with 14 bases in between. Germline V CDR1 and CDR2: MDHEN, SYDVKM. For the CDR3, the DNA is TGTGCCAGCAGTCCCCCCCGGTTTGGTAACTATGGCTACACCTTC. As protein: CASSPPRFGNYGYTF.

The rearrangement joins TRBV7-2 to TRBJ2-5, with 7 nucleotides matching TRBD2. Germline CDR1 reads SGHTA; CDR2 reads FQGNSA. Trimming removed 5 bases from V and 4 bases from J; junction bases left unmatched: 13. The CDR3 has 16 residues. CDR3 sequence reads: CASSPGRRITVETQYF. The CDR3, as DNA: TGTGCCAGCAGCCCCGGGAGGCGGATTACGGTAGAGACCCAGTACTTC.

The rearrangement joins TRBV7-2 to TRBJ1-2; tentative D call: TRBD1 (6 bases). CDR1 and CDR2 from the germline V gene are SGHTA and FQGNSA. The V end lost 1 base, the J end lost 4 bases, and 13 bases lay between the germline ends. The CDR3 has 15 residues. CDR3 sequence reads: CASSLGAGDLYGYTF. The DNA for the CDR3 is TGTGCCAGCAGCTTAGGTGCAGGGGATCTCTATGGCTACACCTTC. The complete variable domain, with remaining parts taken from reference TRBV7-2 and TRBJ1-2, reads GAGVSQSPSNKVTEKGKDVELRCDPISGHTALYWYRQSLGQGLEFLIYFQGNSAPDKSGLPSDRFSAERTGGSVSTLTIQRTQQEDSAVYLCASSLGAGDLYGYTFGSGTRLTVV.

The rearrangement joins TRBV4-3 to TRBJ2-7; D gene unclear. CDR1 is LGHNA and CDR2 is YSLEER in the germline V gene. The CDR3 has 12 residues. Trimming shortened V by 1 base and J by 5 bases, and 6 bases separated the two germline ends. The CDR3 sequence is CASSQVRDEQYF. Written as DNA, the CDR3 is TGCGCCAGCAGCCAAGTACGGGACGAGCAGTACTTC.

The V call is TRBV19, the J call TRBJ1-2; 7 nucleotides match TRBD1. Trimming at V came to 11 bases and at J to 5 bases, leaving 17 bases not matched to a gene. Germline V CDR1 and CDR2: LNHDA, SQIVND (reference sequence). The CDR3 loop spans 15 amino acids. The DNA of the CDR3 is TGTGCCGCCAGGTCAGGGGGTAGTGGAGGTTATGGCTACACCTTC. Translation: CAARSGGSGGYGYTF.

The V call is TRBV27, the J call TRBJ1-2, with TRBD1 identical over 9 bases. Trimming removed 4 bases from V and 6 bases from J; junction bases left unmatched: 9. The CDR3 spans 15 residues. CDR1 MNHEY and CDR2 SMNVEV come from the germline V gene (reference sequence). CDR3 sequence: CASSSLQGAGNGYTF. CDR3 DNA: TGTGCCAGCAGTTCACTACAGGGGGCAGGGAATGGCTACACCTTC.

V and J are TRBV9 and TRBJ1-6; D perhaps matches TRBD1 (5 bases). Trimming took off 4 bases at V and 10 bases at J, with 18 bases between the two ends. Germline CDR1 and CDR2: SGDLS and YYNGEE. The CDR3 is made up of 15 amino acids. The DNA for the CDR3 is TGTGCCAGCAGCCTCCAGGGTTCAGTGGGATCACCCCTCCACTTT. The encoded protein is CASSLQGSVGSPLHF.

The gene calls are TRBV4-3 and TRBJ1-1, with 8 bases lining up with TRBD1. J was trimmed by 5 bases and V by 5 bases; bases with no gene match: 7. The CDR3 runs to 14 residues. Germline lookup yields CDR1 LGHNA and CDR2 YSLEER. The CDR3 sequence: CASSKDRAETEAFF. Written as DNA, the CDR3 is TGCGCCAGCAGCAAGGACAGGGCGGAGACTGAAGCTTTCTTT.

The chain joins TRBV20-1 to TRBJ2-5; D gene ambiguous. CDR1 and CDR2 (germline): DFQATT, SNEGSKA (reference sequence). V shed 3 bases and J shed 3 bases, with 2 bases lying between them. The CDR3 loop spans 10 amino acids. The CDR3 coding sequence is TGCAGTGCTAGCAAAGAGACCCAGTACTTC. It translates to CSASKETQYF.

The genes are TRBV6-1 and TRBJ1-2, with 7 nucleotides matching TRBD1. Germline trimming cut 3 bases from V and 8 bases from J; bases unmatched to any gene: 15. There are 16 residues in the CDR3. CDR1 and CDR2 from the germline V gene are MNHNS and SASEGT. CDR3 DNA: TGTGCCAGCAGTGAGCTCACCGGGACAGCAGCGCGGGGCTACACCTTC. Translation: CASSELTGTAARGYTF.

This chain connects TRBV7-2 to TRBJ2-3, with D possibly matching TRBD1 (6 bases). The CDR3 spans 15 residues. V lost 5 bases to trimming and J lost 3 bases, with 15 bases between them. Germline-derived CDR1 and CDR2 are SGHTA and FQGNSA. The CDR3 is CASSPSRTETDTQYF. CDR3 nucleotide sequence: TGTGCCAGCAGCCCCTCCCGGACAGAAACAGATACGCAGTATTTT. The full variable domain, rest sourced from reference TRBV7-2 and TRBJ2-3, is GAGVSQSPSNKVTEKGKDVELRCDPISGHTALYWYRQSLGQGLEFLIYFQGNSAPDKSGLPSDRFSAERTGGSVSTLTIQRTQQEDSAVYLCASSPSRTETDTQYFGPGTRLTVL.